This TCR beta chain was sequenced in a study of a mutant IDH1 vaccine in newly diagnosed glioma. Across the whole study: Sex among treated patients split 62.5% male, about 40% female; mean age was about 40 years. It was at week 35 that visit V12 occurred, and at week 47 that visit V13 did.

There are a few counts of this clone. The antigen remains undetermined. Indicated time point: week 35, safety follow-up. A single vaccine dose contained 300 ug of mutant IDH1 20-mer peptide, and topical imiquimod was used with it. During weeks 1, 3, 5, 7, 11, 15, 19 and 23, patients received eight vaccinations. Assay: immunoSEQ multiplex PCR; the TCRdb copy retains only in-frame clones and omits some. This sample has roughly 40,000 clones; around 83% occur once, and the top ten carry roughly 5%. Germline lookup yields CDR1 LNHNV and CDR2 YYDKDF (reference sequence). Trimming took 5 bases from V and 4 from J, leaving 14 bases between them. The CDR3 length is 14 residues.

The TCR was taken from a woman aged 45 to 65 with glioma. Material: PBMCs, obtained from a glioma patient whose treatment included an IDH1 peptide vaccine. This chain uses TRBV15 with TRBJ1-1; D is undetermined. CDR3 sequence reads: CATSPAKGSTEAFF. The CDR3 DNA reads as TGTGCCACCAGCCCCGCCAAGGGAAGCACTGAAGCTTTCTTT.